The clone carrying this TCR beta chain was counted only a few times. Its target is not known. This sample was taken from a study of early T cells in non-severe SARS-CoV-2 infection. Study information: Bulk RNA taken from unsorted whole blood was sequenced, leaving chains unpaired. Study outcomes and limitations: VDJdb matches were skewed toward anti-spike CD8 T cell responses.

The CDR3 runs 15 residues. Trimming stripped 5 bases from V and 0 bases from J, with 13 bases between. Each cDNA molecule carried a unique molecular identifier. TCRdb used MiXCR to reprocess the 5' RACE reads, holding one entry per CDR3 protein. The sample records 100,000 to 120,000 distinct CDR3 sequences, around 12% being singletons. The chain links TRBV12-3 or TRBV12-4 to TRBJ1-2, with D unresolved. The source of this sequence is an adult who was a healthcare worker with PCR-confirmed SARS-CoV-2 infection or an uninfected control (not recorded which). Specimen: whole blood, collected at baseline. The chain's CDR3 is CASSPRREANYGYTF. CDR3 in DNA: TGTGCCAGCAGTCCAAGACGGGAAGCTAACTATGGCTACACCTTC.